Shown below are 8 T cell receptor beta chains from a single sample sequenced in a study of Ad26.COV2.S vaccination and SARS-CoV-2 variants. Measured with immunoSEQ multiplex PCR; TCRdb has only the in-frame clones, and not every one. The top ten clones hold 1.5% to 2% of a sample with some 460,000 clones, approximately 90% of them seen once. The treatment: around 19 received Ad26.COV2.S at low or high dose, single or two shots; about 5 received placebo; per-sample allocation not given. Samples were taken on day 63 after the first vaccine or placebo injection. Sequencing was performed on peripheral blood, taken in a trial of Ad26.COV2.S vaccine versus placebo. Source of these receptors: a person between 18 and 59 years old who received the Ad26.COV2.S COVID-19 vaccine or a placebo.

The chain joins TRBV7-2 to TRBJ2-7; D may be TRBD1 (5 bases). The CDR3 is 14 amino acids. The V gene lost 5 bases and the J gene lost 6 bases, with 17 bases spanning the gap. Germline V lookup: CDR1 SGHTA, CDR2 FQGNSA. CDR3 nucleotides: TGTGCCAGCAGCCTGGCCAGGGCCTTTGGCGAGCAGTACTTC. This translates into CASSLARAFGEQYF.

The chain links TRBV20-1 to TRBJ2-5, with 9 positions matching TRBD1. V was clipped by 6 bases and J by 6 bases; unmatched bases: 2. In germline, CDR1 is DFQATT, CDR2 SNEGSKA (reference sequence). This CDR3 region has 11 residues. The CDR3 loop reads CSATGGQTQYF. In nucleotides, the CDR3 is TGCAGTGCGACAGGGGGACAGACCCAGTACTTC.

V gene TRBV29-1 combines with J gene TRBJ2-5; D is perhaps TRBD1 or TRBD2 (5 bases each). This CDR3 region has 13 residues. The germline V and J ends were trimmed by 8 bases and 4 bases, with 17 bases remaining between them. Germline V gives CDR1 SQVTM, CDR2 ANQGSEA. The CDR3 nucleotides read TGCAGCTGGGGCGGAGGCTTTCGAGAGACCCAGTACTTC. The encoded protein is CSWGGGFRETQYF.

V gene TRBV5-1 combines with J gene TRBJ2-7, with D tentatively TRBD1 (5 bases). Germline loops: CDR1 SGHRS, CDR2 YFSETQ. This CDR3 spans 14 amino acids. The V end was cut by 4 bases, the J end by 5 bases, with 16 bases between. The CDR3 is CASSQGPPLNEQYF. CDR3 DNA sequence: TGCGCCAGCAGCCAGGGTCCTCCCCTCAACGAGCAGTACTTC.

J is TRBJ2-2 and V is TRBV4-3; no clear D. V was cut by 1 base and J by 1 base, with 4 bases left in between. The length of the CDR3 is 14 residues. Germline CDR1 is LGHNA and CDR2 is YSLEER. The CDR3 coding sequence is TGCGCCAGCAGCCAAGTTGGGAACACCGGGGAGCTGTTTTTT. It specifies CASSQVGNTGELFF.

The chain employs TRBV10-1 and TRBJ2-2, with D possibly being TRBD1 (6 bases). From germline, CDR1 is WNHNN and CDR2 SYGVQD (reference sequence). V was clipped by 3 bases and J by 6 bases, with 8 bases between them. The CDR3 is 13 residues long. The CDR3 nucleotides are TGCGCCAGCAGTGAACAGGGACCCGGGGAGCTGTTTTTT. Its protein is CASSEQGPGELFF.

The chain joins TRBV7-9 to TRBJ1-1; D is uncertain. Between the trimmed V and J ends, which lost 5 bases and 0 bases, there was a span of 10 bases. The CDR3 is 14 residues long. The germline V gene encodes CDR1 SEHNR and CDR2 FQNEAQ (reference sequence). The CDR3 is CASSGSTVNTEAFF. In DNA, the CDR3 is TGTGCCAGCAGCGGATCTACAGTGAACACTGAAGCTTTCTTT.

The chain is built from TRBV28 and TRBJ1-5; D may be TRBD1 (6 bases). CDR1 MDHEN and CDR2 SYDVKM come from the germline V gene. Trimming cost V 3 bases and J 5 bases, with 11 bases left between them. This CDR3 has 14 residues. CDR3 bases: TGTGCCAGCAGTTTGGGTAGGGGGTATCAGCCCCAGCATTTT. It specifies CASSLGRGYQPQHF.